One TCR beta chain is described in this entry. No cognate antigen has been identified for it. No much larger clone is present one base from it, and per-base qualities are unavailable. From the germline V gene, CDR1 is KGHSH and CDR2 is LQKENI. V and J are truncated by 3 bases and 3 bases respectively, leaving an intervening sequence of 11 bases. Taken from cysteine to phenylalanine, the CDR3 has 14 residues. Solely the CDR3 DNA is kept, with 42 bases framed from the first base. The collaborating institutions used their own protocols to collect whole blood in K2EDTA tubes. For TCRbeta analysis, collaborator samples were shipped as frozen whole blood, as isolated PBMCs, or as DNA extracted from either sample type. The immunoSEQ Assay, a bias-controlled multiplex PCR, was used to amplify TCRbeta CDR3 regions from genomic DNA. As for how the authors treated the data: The number of nucleated cells in each sample was estimated from the amplification of reference gene primers within the assay. Sequence reads were collapsed and filtered to measure the absolute abundance of every unique TCRbeta CDR3 rearrangement. For each sample, productive Simpson clonality was calculated by taking the square root of Simpson's diversity index across productive rearrangements. The immuneACCESS repertoire file appears here via TCRdb, limited to in-frame rearrangements. These files lack a portion of the clones; in checked studies, under half of the deficit traces to unresolved V genes, and the cause of the others is not known. V, J and clone size are those of that table, while D and trimming were read from the DNA. The sample table lists under 200,000 clones, around 85% of them with a count of one. Together, the top ten hold 9.8% of the sample.

The data derive from a study of blood T cell repertoires in COVID-19 (dated by TCRdb to between 2020 and 2021). About the full investigation: Samples from collaborators originated in the United States, Italy and Spain and spanned both the acute and convalescent phases of COVID-19. Subjects who had been exposed to COVID-19, were actively infected with it, or had recovered from it provided the deeply sampled blood TCRbeta repertoires that made up the dataset. The repertoires were released in a freely available public database intended as a resource for research on the immune response to SARS-CoV-2. The sample metadata nearly always contained a de-identified subject ID, COVID-19 status, age in years and sex. Where available, HLA class I and class II types were taken from metadata supplied by the sample provider and were not determined by assay-based typing. The prospective study material was composed of cDNA or gDNA derived from T cells, B-cell-depleted T cells, or PBMCs. Samples were obtained from the ongoing ImmuneRACE study (first 160 participants) and from approximately 1,200 subjects provided by 6 global collaborators. Here is what the overall study found, with its caveats: The amount of clinical and demographic metadata varied by source and participant and was provided uncurated.

The origin of this receptor is a woman of 80 years or more with acute or convalescent COVID-19. The sequencing input was peripheral blood. The chain uses TRBV18 and TRBJ1-2; too little of a D gene remains to name it. CDR3 sequence: CASSPGLADYGYTF. The DNA sequence is given as TGTGCCAGCTCACCTGGTTTGGCGGACTATGGCTACACCTTC.